The 17 T cell receptor beta chains given below trace back to one sample, sequenced in a study of T-cell memory formation after mild COVID-19 (dated by TCRdb to about 2021). Receptors were amplified or captured by 5' RACE. This sample was sequenced with an Illumina NovaSeq 6000. Using fastp trimming at Q25 and MiXCR clonotype assembly, TCRdb reanalyzed the public sequencing data and kept in-frame beta chains. Entries that share a CDR3 protein sequence are merged under the most common genes and DNA. Here the sample has about 82,000 distinct CDR3 sequences; about 13% occur a single time. Together, the top ten hold around two fifths of the sample. What was sequenced was PBMCs or a T cell subset sorted from them (not recorded which). All receptors derive from a man aged 18 to 29 who had mild COVID-19 (a few samples of this study predate the infection). The sample titles of this study are shuffled in the database, so cell type and time point are left out; the donor was told from shared clones.

The J gene is TRBJ2-1, the V gene TRBV9; possible D gene TRBD1, 6 bases. The CDR3 totals 16 residues. V lost 3 bases to trimming and J lost 0 bases, with 13 bases between them. Germline loops: CDR1 SGDLS, CDR2 YYNGEE. The CDR3 DNA follows: TGTGCCAGCAGCGCAGGGGACCTTAGCTCCTACAATGAGCAGTTCTTC. This encodes CASSAGDLSSYNEQFF.

This clonotype was seen only a few times. The chain employs TRBV6-1 and TRBJ2-1, with 7 bases lining up with TRBD1. The germline CDR1 and CDR2 sequences are MNHNS and SASEGT. Losses at the gene ends were 6 bases for V and 9 bases for J; bases not matched to a gene: 8. The CDR3 runs to 13 residues. The CDR3, as DNA: TGTGCCAGCAGCCCCACAGGGGTTGGTGAGCAGTTCTTC. Its translation is CASSPTGVGEQFF.

This clonotype was detected only a few times. CDR3 protein: CASSWAGSGGPRYF. The DNA for the CDR3 is TGTGCCAGCAGTTGGGCCGGGAGCGGGGGACCGCGGTACTTC. This rearrangement joins TRBV12-3 or TRBV12-4 to TRBJ2-5; 8 bases match TRBD2. The CDR3 runs to 14 residues. With V trimmed by 4 bases and J by 13 bases, 14 bases remained unmatched.

This clonotype came up a few times. J is TRBJ1-6 and V is TRBV25-1; the D is unclear. CDR1 and CDR2 (germline): MGHDK, SYGVNS. With 4 bases removed from V and 5 bases from J, the gap between germline ends came to 6 bases. This CDR3 contains 13 residues. The CDR3 loop reads CASSGADNSPLHF. CDR3 nucleotide sequence: TGTGCCAGCAGTGGGGCAGATAATTCACCCCTCCACTTT.

There are many counts of this clonotype. J is TRBJ2-3 and V is TRBV3-1; no clear D. CDR3 length: 15 residues. CDR1 LGHDT and CDR2 YNNKEL come from the germline V gene (reference sequence). The ends were cut back, 2 bases at V and 6 bases at J, with 15 bases in the middle. This CDR3 is CASSQINAQPDTQYF. The CDR3 nucleotides are TGTGCCAGCAGCCAAATAAATGCGCAGCCGGATACGCAGTATTTT.

The rearrangement uses TRBV7-9 and TRBJ2-3, with a tentative D call TRBD2 (6 bases). V gave up 0 bases and J gave up 2 bases, with 12 bases separating them. The CDR3 contains 16 residues. The V gene's germline CDR1 is SEHNR and CDR2 FQNEAQ (reference sequence). The chain's CDR3 is CASSLAGGEPTDTQYF. As DNA, the CDR3 is TGTGCCAGCAGCTTAGCCGGCGGGGAACCCACAGATACGCAGTATTTT.

The sample holds a few counts of this clonotype. This chain connects TRBV28 to TRBJ2-7; D is uncertain. Trimming took off 3 bases at V and 4 bases at J, with 4 bases between the two ends. Germline V gene sequence: CDR1 MDHEN, CDR2 SYDVKM. The CDR3 consists of 11 residues. The CDR3 region is CASSFDYEQYF. CDR3 DNA sequence: TGTGCCAGCAGTTTCGATTACGAGCAGTACTTC. The entire variable domain, with the rest obtained from reference TRBV28 and TRBJ2-7, is as follows: DVKVTQSSRYLVKRTGEKVFLECVQDMDHENMFWYRQDPGLGLRLIYFSYDVKMKEKGDIPEGYSVSREKKERFSLILESASTNQTSMYLCASSFDYEQYFGPGTRLTVT.

V and J are TRBV4-1 and TRBJ2-5; D possibly matches TRBD1 or TRBD2 (6 bases each). The CDR3 spans 16 residues. Germline V CDR1 and CDR2: MGHRA, YSYEKL. The V end was cut by 0 bases, the J end by 0 bases, with 11 bases between. The CDR3 DNA follows: TGCGCCAGCAGCCAAGAGGGGGCGGGGAACCAAGAGACCCAGTACTTC. This sequence encodes CASSQEGAGNQETQYF.

A few counts support this clonotype. The rearrangement uses TRBV7-9 and TRBJ2-7; possible D gene TRBD2, 6 bases. Germline V gene data show CDR1 as SEHNR and CDR2 as FQNEAQ (reference sequence). Trimming took off 5 bases at V and 3 bases at J, with 20 bases between the two ends. This CDR3 region has 16 residues. CDR3 in DNA: TGTGCCAGCAGCCCCCCAACGGGACTGCAGAACTACGAGCAGTACTTC. Translation: CASSPPTGLQNYEQYF.

The CDR3 DNA reads TGTGCCGTGACGACAGCAAGCTCCTACGAGCAGTACTTC. Translation: CAVTTASSYEQYF. This chain uses TRBV30 with TRBJ2-7; possibly TRBD1 for D (5 bases). The V gene's germline CDR1 is GTSNPN and CDR2 SVGIG (reference sequence). The length of the CDR3 is 13 residues. Trimming left V 8 bases short and J 0 bases short, with 14 bases between.

The chain couples TRBV4-1 to TRBJ2-7; D is unclear. V lost 0 bases and J lost 4, with 7 bases in between. CDR3 size: 13 residues. Germline-derived CDR1 and CDR2 are MGHRA and YSYEKL. The CDR3: CASSQDPEYEQYV. Here the CDR3 DNA reads TGCGCCAGCAGCCAAGATCCCGAATACGAGCAGTACGTC.

This clonotype has ten or more counts. The chain joins TRBV4-1 to TRBJ2-2, with TRBD2 matching 10 bases. V was pared by 2 bases and J by 2 bases, with 11 bases of the junction left unmatched. Germline CDR1 reads MGHRA; CDR2 reads YSYEKL. The length of the CDR3 is 19 residues. Here the CDR3 reads CASSQYVASGGLNTGELFF. DNA for the CDR3: TGCGCCAGCAGCCAATACGTGGCTAGCGGGGGCCTAAACACCGGGGAGCTGTTTTTT.

This clonotype was recorded a few times. The chain is built from TRBV29-1 and TRBJ1-2; 9 positions match TRBD1. Germline values: CDR1 SQVTM, CDR2 ANQGSEA. CDR3 length: 12 amino acids. Trimming cost V 5 bases and J 7 bases; bases outside gene matches: 5. The CDR3 here is CSVTQGAGGYTF. In nucleotides, the CDR3 is TGCAGCGTTACACAGGGGGCTGGTGGCTACACCTTC.

This clonotype has more than one count but fewer than ten. The rearrangement uses TRBV5-1 and TRBJ2-2; 7 bases fit TRBD1. The length of the CDR3 is 19 residues. With 2 bases clipped from V and 0 bases from J, the junction kept 13 bases outside the gene matches. Germline CDR1 reads SGHRS; CDR2 reads YFSETQ. The CDR3 DNA is TGCGCCAGCAGCTTAACCGGGACAGCTCAATTCGCGAACACCGGGGAGCTGTTTTTT. Translated, it gives CASSLTGTAQFANTGELFF.

The chain recombines TRBV7-9 with TRBJ1-3, with D perhaps TRBD1 (6 bases). The CDR3 length is 14 residues. Germline loops: CDR1 SEHNR, CDR2 FQNEAQ (reference sequence). Trimming pared 5 bases from V and 3 bases from J, leaving 11 bases between. CDR3 in amino acids: CASSITGIGNTIYF. DNA for the CDR3: TGTGCCAGCAGCATCACAGGGATTGGAAACACCATATATTTT.

The chain joins TRBV12-3 or TRBV12-4 to TRBJ2-2; weak D call: TRBD2 (5 bases). There are 14 residues in the CDR3. V was shortened by 5 bases and J by 2 bases, with 9 bases between the two germline ends. The CDR3 coding sequence is TGTGCCAGCAGTGTGTCTAGCAACACCGGGGAGCTGTTTTTT. Its protein is CASSVSSNTGELFF.

The chain has TRBV29-1 and TRBJ2-1, with TRBD2 identical over 8 bases. The CDR3 totals 16 residues. J was trimmed by 6 bases and V by 2 bases; bases with no gene match: 12. The germline gives CDR1 SQVTM, CDR2 ANQGSEA. CDR3 sequence: CSVEPGGRVLVNEQFF. CDR3 DNA: TGCAGCGTTGAACCGGGGGGGAGAGTGTTAGTCAATGAGCAGTTCTTC.